This TCR beta chain was sequenced during a study of T cells in Graves' hyperthyroidism and ophthalmopathy (dated by TCRdb to the late 2010s). A note on the overall study: Peripheral blood samples were taken at the time of initial diagnosis, prior to any treatment. TCR V-J signatures able to tell the groups apart were searched for in a discovery cohort of 90 to 100 patients, of whom under 45 had Graves' ophthalmopathy and more than 55 had stable Graves' hyperthyroidism. An independent validation cohort of under 20 hyperthyroidism patients and about 15 patients who later progressed to ophthalmopathy tested prospective prediction of ophthalmopathy. For training and testing, the 80 to 100 patients in the discovery cohort were randomly divided in a 7:3 ratio. In roughly six Graves' hyperthyroidism patients, the study also compared T-cell repertoires from thyroid tissue with T-cell repertoires from blood. Once sampling was done, hyperthyroidism patients were given methimazole at a starting dose of 30 mg daily, whereas ophthalmopathy patients were given high-dose intravenous methylprednisolone. The paper describes TCR Vbeta CDR3 sequencing of 120 to 150 peripheral blood samples, made up of some 40 ophthalmopathy patients, some 76 hyperthyroidism patients and 17 progressor patients. General study outcomes and caveats: A 13 V-J signature model separated ophthalmopathy from stable hyperthyroidism, with just over 85% sensitivity and about 81% specificity in cross-validation and 80%/75% in testing. In validation, the model predicted progression to ophthalmopathy with about 71% sensitivity and around 72% specificity, a median of around six months before onset. No statistical method was used to set the sample size in advance, and investigators knew the group allocation. Most expanded thyroid clonotypes (frequency above 0.001) were also detected in blood, suggesting blood repertoires may reflect thyroid immune responses.

V is cut by 0 bases and J by 5 bases, and the space between the germline ends is 10 bases. The germline V gene encodes CDR1 SGHAT and CDR2 FQNNGV. CDR3 length: 14 amino acids, cysteine to phenylalanine. The DNA shown is the 42-base CDR3, in frame from base 1. The TCR beta CDR3 regions were amplified from the RNA transcripts. A first-round RT-PCR of the TCR CDR3 used the HTBI primer set with the Qiagen OneStep RT-PCR kit. Libraries were constructed in a second round of multiplex PCR, after which size selection and purification were carried out. Libraries were sequenced paired-end with 100 bp reads on an Illumina HiSeq2000. On the study's bioinformatics: SOAPnuke was used to process the raw data, with reads discarded if the reads contained adapters or uncalled bases, had a mean Phred below 15, or lacked an exact constant-primer or identifier match. COPE v1.2.5 was used to merge high-quality paired reads, and clonotypes were defined as unique nucleotide sequences. Clonotypes were aligned to IMGT TRBV, TRBD and TRBJ reference segments using MiTCR v1.1. Only V-J combinations with frequency above 0.0001, covering 98% to 99.2% of repertoires, were analysed. A TCS score was defined as the ratio of F50 (clonal expansion) to E x V (chaos), with BLOSUM62-based TCRdist applied between CDR3 peptides within each V-J. Welch's t-statistics and random forest reduced around 550 V-J features to 13, which were used in a naive Bayes classifier (R e1071). TCRdb reworked the public reads: Q25 trimming with fastp, MiXCR clone assembly, productive beta chains retained. Merged by CDR3 protein, the rows form single entries marked with the most common genes and DNA. In this record, the V and J calls reflect TCRdb's handling and not the investigators' own analysis. The sample table holds 300,000 to 400,000 distinct CDR3 sequences, of which roughly 21% were seen once. Roughly 52% of the sample comes from the top ten.

Stable Graves' hyperthyroidism was defined as the absence of progression to ophthalmopathy over 18 months of follow-up. Hyperthyroidism patients were newly diagnosed, had a disease duration of under 2 months, and were aged 18 to 65 years. Patients with uncontrolled infections, other autoimmune diseases, pregnancy or lactation were excluded. Clinical symptoms, serum thyroxine and TRAb, thyroid ultrasound, and orbital computed tomography formed the basis for the diagnoses. Ficoll-Paque density gradient centrifugation was used to isolate PBMCs from approximately 11 ml of fresh peripheral blood. Trizol reagent was used to extract total RNA, and RNA quality was then checked on an Agilent 2100 Bioanalyzer. This clonotype was seen many times. It lacks a known antigen. No much larger clone is present one base from it, and per-base qualities are unavailable.

The sequenced sample was blood. The receptor was derived from a woman in her fifties or sixties with Graves' hyperthyroidism. The rearranged chain carries TRBV11-2 and TRBJ2-5, with an unclear D gene assignment. The nucleotides read TGTGCCAGCAGCTTAGATAGTGGGCGGGAGACCCAGTACTTC. This is translated as CASSLDSGRETQYF.